The 8 T cell receptor beta chains below come from one sample, sequenced in a study of sequential checkpoint blockade in melanoma. Treatment in this sample: randomized to nivolumab then ipilimumab (arm A) or the reverse (arm B). Generated by immunoSEQ multiplex PCR, the TCRdb table keeps only in-frame clones and is missing some. Among roughly 30,000 clones, 70% to 90% were seen once, and the ten largest hold roughly 20%. The sequences come from CD8+ T cells sorted from blood (inferred from file names), collected from a patient given nivolumab and ipilimumab in sequence. These receptors came from a human donor with melanoma.

The genes are TRBV27 and TRBJ2-7; possible D gene TRBD1, 7 bases. This CDR3 region has 15 residues. V gave up 2 bases and J gave up 0 bases, with 11 bases separating them. Looked up from germline, CDR1 is MNHEY and CDR2 is SMNVEV (reference sequence). CDR3 amino acids: CASSLGGTASYEQYF. DNA of the CDR3: TGTGCCAGCAGTTTAGGCGGGACAGCCTCCTACGAGCAGTACTTC.

This rearrangement joins TRBV6-4 to TRBJ1-2; TRBD1 aligns across 10 bases. The ends lost 6 bases at V and 4 bases at J; junction bases unmatched: 14. The CDR3 totals 17 residues. Germline V gene data show CDR1 as MRHNA and CDR2 as SNTAGT. CDR3 nucleotide sequence: TGTGCCAGCAGCGGGAGGGGACAGGGGCCGATACTCTATGGCTACACCTTC. The encoded protein is CASSGRGQGPILYGYTF.

As to this clone: At the DNA level, this CDR3 is encoded by other sequences in the same sample as well. The genes are TRBV28 and TRBJ1-5; 7 bases are a match to TRBD1. CDR3 length: 14 residues. Trimming took 6 bases from V and 7 from J; bases not matched to a gene: 9. In germline, CDR1 is MDHEN, CDR2 SYDVKM. CDR3 residues: CASRLTGSGQPQHF. CDR3 bases: TGTGCCAGCAGACTGACAGGGTCTGGGCAGCCCCAGCATTTT.

The genes are TRBV19 and TRBJ1-1, with D perhaps matching TRBD1 (6 bases). Germline lookup yields CDR1 LNHDA and CDR2 SQIVND (reference sequence). Trimming pared 7 bases from V and 1 base from J, leaving 16 bases between. CDR3 length equals 15 residues. CDR3 amino acids: CASNEFRGGNTEAFF. CDR3 bases: TGTGCCAGTAACGAATTCAGGGGTGGGAACACTGAAGCTTTCTTT.

This clone came up a few times. The rearrangement joins TRBV19 to TRBJ1-5; 8 bases align to TRBD1. The CDR3 is 15 amino acids. CDR1 and CDR2 (germline): LNHDA, SQIVND (reference sequence). V lost 7 bases to trimming and J lost 2 bases; unmatched junction nucleotides: 7. DNA of the CDR3: TGTGCCAGTAAACCGGACAGGGTCGGCAATCAGCCCCAGCATTTT. Translation: CASKPDRVGNQPQHF.

This chain links TRBV11-3 with TRBJ2-5; TRBD2 matches 10 bases. Germline lookup yields CDR1 SGHNT and CDR2 YENEEA. The junction had 5 bases not matched to a gene; V was cut back by 1 base and J by 3 bases. The CDR3 consists of 16 residues. Here the CDR3 DNA reads TGTGCCAGCAGCTTAGGCCCCACTAGCGGGAAAGAGACCCAGTACTTC. It translates to CASSLGPTSGKETQYF.

This sequence joins TRBV27 and TRBJ2-5; TRBD1 is a possible D gene (6 bases). This CDR3 is built from 19 residues. Germline assignment: CDR1 MNHEY and CDR2 SMNVEV (reference sequence). V lost 2 bases and J lost 0, with 22 bases in between. CDR3: CASSLLEQGPKEYQETQYF. The CDR3 coding sequence is TGTGCCAGCAGTTTACTGGAGCAGGGGCCAAAAGAGTACCAAGAGACCCAGTACTTC.

As for this clone: One junction end disagrees with the germline gene, perhaps due to a read error. V and J are TRBV7-7 and TRBJ2-5; D might be TRBD1 (5 bases). Per germline, CDR1 SSHAT and CDR2 FNYEAQ (reference sequence). This CDR3 is built from 15 residues. Written as DNA, the CDR3 is TGTGCTAGCAGCTTAGCTCAGGGTTCATCAGAGACCCAGTACTTC. This encodes CASSLAQGSSETQYF.